The 18 T cell receptor beta chains listed next were all sequenced from one sample in a study of CD8 T cells in ankylosing spondylitis. Study-level points and caveats: Ankylosing spondylitis blood seemed to carry a telltale TCR beta motif made of about 8 highly homologous variants.

Their antigens remain unidentified. Via MiXCR, TCRdb re-called the 5' RACE reads, giving one row per CDR3 protein. The data show fewer than 400,000 distinct CDR3 sequences, around 24% seen once. Sequencing was performed on blood, either unsorted or a sorted T cell fraction (not recorded which). The receptors come from a male donor with ankylosing spondylitis.

The chain carries TRBV19 and TRBJ2-1; 9 nucleotides line up with TRBD1. CDR1 and CDR2 (germline): LNHDA, SQIVND (reference sequence). The V and J ends lost 7 bases and 9 bases, in that order; junction bases with no gene match: 10. The CDR3 contains 14 residues. CDR3 protein: CASTHRDRAFEQFF. CDR3 DNA: TGTGCCAGTACCCACAGGGACAGGGCTTTTGAGCAGTTCTTC.

This clonotype was seen a few times. The CDR3 sequence is CASSRSSGISAEAFF. Written as DNA, the CDR3 is TGCGCCAGCTCACGTTCTTCGGGTATATCCGCTGAAGCTTTCTTT. The chain recombines TRBV5-1 with TRBJ1-1, with D unresolved. The CDR3 sequence is 15 residues long. The germline CDR1 and CDR2 sequences are SGHRS and YFSETQ. V was trimmed by 7 bases and J by 6 bases, leaving 22 bases between them.

In its sample, this clonotype was seen a few times. The chain has TRBV27 and TRBJ2-2; TRBD2 aligns across 7 bases. The CDR3 contains 15 residues. V was clipped by 6 bases and J by 3 bases; unmatched bases: 7. The germline gives CDR1 MNHEY, CDR2 SMNVEV (reference sequence). DNA for the CDR3: TGTGCCAGCAGCATTCGCGGACTAGACACCGGGGAGCTGTTTTTT. Translation gives CASSIRGLDTGELFF.

This clonotype was counted many times. This rearrangement joins TRBV5-6 to TRBJ2-7; maybe TRBD1 (5 bases). CDR1 and CDR2 (germline): SGHDT, YYEEEE. The CDR3 covers 14 residues. Trimming took 2 bases from V and 1 from J, leaving 10 bases between them. This CDR3 is CASSFTAGSYEQYF. The CDR3 coding sequence is TGTGCCAGCAGCTTCACGGCAGGGTCCTACGAGCAGTACTTC.

This clonotype has only a few counts. The genes are TRBV5-1 and TRBJ2-5; 11 bases match TRBD2. Germline trimming cut 3 bases from V and 0 bases from J; bases unmatched to any gene: 4. The CDR3 is made up of 16 amino acids. Germline CDR1 is SGHRS and CDR2 is YFSETQ. As DNA, the CDR3 is TGCGCCAGCAGCTCCTCGGGACTAGCGGACCAAGAGACCCAGTACTTC. Its translation: CASSSSGLADQETQYF.

The chain is built from TRBV7-3 and TRBJ2-7; 7 nucleotides align to TRBD1. Trimming cost V 4 bases and J 4 bases; bases outside gene matches: 4. The CDR3 has 13 residues. Germline values: CDR1 SGHTA, CDR2 FQGTGA. CDR3 protein: CASSSWTGYEQYF. The CDR3 bases are TGTGCCAGCAGCTCTTGGACAGGTTACGAGCAGTACTTC.

On this clonotype: This may stem from a read error, because a much larger clone lies one nucleotide away. The V call is TRBV28, the J call TRBJ1-2; possible D gene TRBD1, 5 bases. The germline V gene has CDR1 MDHEN and CDR2 SYDVKM. This CDR3 comprises 16 residues. The CDR3: CASSLRDAVWTYGHTF. The CDR3 DNA follows: TGTGCCAGCAGTCTCCGGGACGCCGTTTGGACATATGGCCACACCTTC.

The genes are TRBV7-9 and TRBJ1-5, with a weak D call TRBD1 (6 bases). Germline V gives CDR1 SEHNR, CDR2 FQNEAQ (reference sequence). This CDR3 spans 15 amino acids. Trimming shortened V by 5 bases and J by 4 bases, and 15 bases separated the two germline ends. The DNA of the CDR3 is TGTGCCAGCAGCCCGCCCGGGGGCAGAAATCAGCCCCAGCATTTT. It specifies CASSPPGGRNQPQHF. Full variable domain (remainder filled in from reference TRBV7-9 and TRBJ1-5): DTGVSQNPRHKITKRGQNVTFRCDPISEHNRLYWYRQTLGQGPEFLTYFQNEAQLEKSRLLSDRFSAERPKGSFSTLEIQRTEQGDSAMYLCASSPPGGRNQPQHFGDGTRLSIL.

This clonotype occurred a few times. The J gene is TRBJ2-3, the V gene TRBV12-3 or TRBV12-4; no clear D gene. V was pared by 5 bases and J by 10 bases, with 25 bases between. This CDR3 region has 16 residues. CDR3 protein: CASSPRRGLGTGPQYF. As DNA, the CDR3 is TGTGCCAGCAGTCCCCGTCGCGGTTTGGGCACTGGGCCGCAGTATTTT.

This clonotype was seen a few times. The chain links TRBV7-2 to TRBJ2-7, with D maybe TRBD1 (6 bases). Trimming left V 0 bases short and J 12 bases short, with 18 bases between. CDR3 length equals 14 residues. Germline V gives CDR1 SGHTA, CDR2 FQGNSA. The CDR3 protein is CASSLAGSGDSAYF. The CDR3 DNA follows: TGTGCCAGCAGCTTAGCTGGCTCAGGGGATTCGGCGTACTTC.

This chain uses TRBV5-6 with TRBJ2-3; D is unresolved. Looked up from germline, CDR1 is SGHDT and CDR2 is YYEEEE. Between the trimmed V and J ends, which lost 0 bases and 5 bases, there was a span of 13 bases. The CDR3 has 15 amino acids. The CDR3 loop is CASSLGTNWGDTQYF. The CDR3 DNA is TGTGCCAGCAGCTTGGGGACCAACTGGGGAGATACGCAGTATTTT.

The J gene is TRBJ2-3, the V gene TRBV5-1, with D possibly TRBD1 on 7 matching bases. This CDR3 contains 14 residues. Trimming took off 9 bases at V and 0 bases at J, with 14 bases between the two ends. The germline gives CDR1 SGHRS, CDR2 YFSETQ. The CDR3 here is CATSEGASTDTQYF. CDR3 DNA sequence: TGCGCCACCTCGGAGGGGGCAAGCACAGATACGCAGTATTTT.

This clonotype was recorded a few times. The rearrangement uses TRBV12-3 or TRBV12-4 and TRBJ2-1, with TRBD1 matching 9 bases. The CDR3 consists of 16 residues. V shed 5 bases, J shed 1 base, and the junction held 6 bases outside the gene matches. CDR3 loop: CASSPFDRGSYNEQFF. CDR3 nucleotide sequence: TGTGCCAGCAGTCCCTTCGACAGGGGGTCCTACAATGAGCAGTTCTTC.

The chain is built from TRBV5-1 and TRBJ2-7; D might be TRBD2 (5 bases). The CDR3 is made up of 12 amino acids. Germline V CDR1 and CDR2: SGHRS, YFSETQ. Between the trimmed V and J ends, which lost 2 bases and 7 bases, there was a span of 10 bases. This chain's CDR3 is CASSLSRREQYF. Here the CDR3 DNA reads TGCGCCAGCAGCTTAAGCCGGAGGGAGCAGTACTTC.

This clonotype has at least ten counts. The chain carries TRBV12-3 or TRBV12-4 and TRBJ2-5; TRBD2 matches at 15 bases. The CDR3 loop spans 15 amino acids. The V gene end was trimmed by 5 bases and the J gene end by 5 bases; junction bases not matched to a gene: 3. CDR3 sequence reads: CASSPGLAGGETQYF. As DNA, the CDR3 is TGTGCCAGCAGTCCCGGACTAGCGGGAGGGGAGACCCAGTACTTC.

This clonotype occurred a few times. V is TRBV10-3 and J is TRBJ2-2; 7 nucleotides line up with TRBD1. CDR3 length: 16 amino acids. Germline V gives CDR1 ENHRY, CDR2 SYGVKD. V lost 3 bases to trimming and J lost 4 bases; unmatched junction nucleotides: 8. CDR3 in amino acids: CAISEQGPVSTGELFF. The CDR3 DNA reads TGTGCCATCAGTGAACAGGGGCCCGTTTCCACCGGGGAGCTGTTTTTT.

In DNA form, the CDR3 reads TGCAGCGTTCTGGACAGGGTCGAGCAGTACTTC. It yields the protein CSVLDRVEQYF. The rearrangement joins TRBV29-1 to TRBJ2-7; 8 bases are a match to TRBD1. The germline CDR1 and CDR2 sequences are SQVTM and ANQGSEA. J lost 6 bases, V lost 5 bases, and 3 bases had no gene match. The CDR3 spans 11 residues.

This chain uses TRBV29-1 with TRBJ1-4; D unclear. Germline V gives CDR1 SQVTM, CDR2 ANQGSEA. Deletions cut 1 base from V and 8 bases from J, with 8 bases between. This CDR3 contains 12 residues. The CDR3 DNA sequence: TGCAGCGTTGAAGTTTCAGCCGAAAAACTGTTTTTT. Translation gives CSVEVSAEKLFF.